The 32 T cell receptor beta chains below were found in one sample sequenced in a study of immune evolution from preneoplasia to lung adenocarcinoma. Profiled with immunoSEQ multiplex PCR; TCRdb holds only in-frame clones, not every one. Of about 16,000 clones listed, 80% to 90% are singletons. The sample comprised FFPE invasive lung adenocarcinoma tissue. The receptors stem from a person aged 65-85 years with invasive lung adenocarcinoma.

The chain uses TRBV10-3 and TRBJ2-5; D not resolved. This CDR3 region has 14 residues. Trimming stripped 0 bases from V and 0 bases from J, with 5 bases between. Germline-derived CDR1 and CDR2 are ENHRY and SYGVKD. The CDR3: CAISESSNQETQYF. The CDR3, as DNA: TGTGCCATCAGTGAGTCGTCCAACCAAGAGACCCAGTACTTC.

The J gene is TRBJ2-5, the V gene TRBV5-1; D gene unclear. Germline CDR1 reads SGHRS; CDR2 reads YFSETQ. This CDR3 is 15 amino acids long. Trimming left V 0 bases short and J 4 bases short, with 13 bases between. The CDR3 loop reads CASSLGMGPGETQYF. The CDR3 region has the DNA TGCGCCAGCAGCTTGGGGATGGGCCCAGGAGAGACCCAGTACTTC.

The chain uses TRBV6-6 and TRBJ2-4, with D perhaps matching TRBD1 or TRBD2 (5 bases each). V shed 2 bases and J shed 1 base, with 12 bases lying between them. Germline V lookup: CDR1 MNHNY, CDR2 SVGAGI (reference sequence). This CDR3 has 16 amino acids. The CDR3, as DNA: TGTGCCAGCAGTTACATCGGGGCTTCGGCCAAAAACATTCAGTACTTC. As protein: CASSYIGASAKNIQYF.

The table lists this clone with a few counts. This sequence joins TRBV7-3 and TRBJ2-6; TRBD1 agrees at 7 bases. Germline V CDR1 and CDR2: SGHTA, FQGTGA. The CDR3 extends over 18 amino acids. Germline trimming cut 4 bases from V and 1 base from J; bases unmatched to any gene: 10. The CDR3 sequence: CASSSTGTSFSGANVLTF. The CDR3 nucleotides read TGTGCCAGCAGCTCGACAGGGACATCGTTTTCTGGGGCCAACGTCCTGACTTTC. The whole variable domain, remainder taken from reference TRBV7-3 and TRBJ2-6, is GAGVSQTPSNKVTEKGKYVELRCDPISGHTALYWYRQSLGQGPEFLIYFQGTGAADDSGLPNDRFFAVRPEGSVSTLKIQRTERGDSAVYLCASSSTGTSFSGANVLTFGAGSRLTVL.

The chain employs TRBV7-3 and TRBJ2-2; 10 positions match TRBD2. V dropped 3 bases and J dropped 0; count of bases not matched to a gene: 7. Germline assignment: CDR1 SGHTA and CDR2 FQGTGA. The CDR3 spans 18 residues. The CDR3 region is CASSFTPSGGANTGELFF. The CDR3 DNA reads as TGTGCCAGCAGCTTCACTCCTAGCGGGGGTGCGAACACCGGGGAGCTGTTTTTT.

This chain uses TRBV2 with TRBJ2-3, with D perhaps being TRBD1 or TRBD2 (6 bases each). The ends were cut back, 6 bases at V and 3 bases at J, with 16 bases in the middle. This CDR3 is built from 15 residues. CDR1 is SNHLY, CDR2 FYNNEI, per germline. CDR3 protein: CASREGVVATDTQYF. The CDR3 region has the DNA TGTGCCAGCAGGGAGGGGGTTGTAGCGACAGATACGCAGTATTTT.

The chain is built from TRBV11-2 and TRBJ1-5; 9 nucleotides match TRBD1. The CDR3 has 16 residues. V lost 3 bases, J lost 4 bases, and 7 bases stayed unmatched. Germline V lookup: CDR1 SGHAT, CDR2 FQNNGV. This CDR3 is CASSLGTGSGNQPQHF. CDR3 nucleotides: TGTGCCAGCAGCTTGGGGACAGGGTCGGGGAATCAGCCCCAGCATTTT.

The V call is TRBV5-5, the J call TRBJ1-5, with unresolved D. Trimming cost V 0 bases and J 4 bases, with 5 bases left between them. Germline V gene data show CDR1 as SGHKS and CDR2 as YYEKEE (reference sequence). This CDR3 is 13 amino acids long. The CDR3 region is CASSLAGNQPQHF. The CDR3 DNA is TGTGCCAGCAGCTTGGCTGGGAATCAGCCCCAGCATTTT.

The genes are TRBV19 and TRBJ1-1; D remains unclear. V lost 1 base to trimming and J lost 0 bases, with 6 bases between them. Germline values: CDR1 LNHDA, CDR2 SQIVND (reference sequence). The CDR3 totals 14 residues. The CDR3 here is CASSIGRLNTEAFF. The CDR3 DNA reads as TGTGCCAGTAGTATAGGTCGCCTGAACACTGAAGCTTTCTTT.

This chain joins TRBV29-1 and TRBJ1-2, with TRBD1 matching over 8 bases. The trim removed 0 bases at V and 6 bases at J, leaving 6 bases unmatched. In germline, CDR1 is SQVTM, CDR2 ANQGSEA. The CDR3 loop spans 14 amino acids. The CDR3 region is CSVEDQDRADGYTF. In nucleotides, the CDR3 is TGCAGCGTTGAAGATCAGGACAGGGCAGATGGCTACACCTTC.

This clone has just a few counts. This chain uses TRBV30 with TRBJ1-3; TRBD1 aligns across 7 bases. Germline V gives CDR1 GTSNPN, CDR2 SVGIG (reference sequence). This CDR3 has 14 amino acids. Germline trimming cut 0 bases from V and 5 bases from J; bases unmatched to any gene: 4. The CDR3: CAWSVPGGRNTIYF. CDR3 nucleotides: TGTGCCTGGAGTGTACCAGGGGGGAGAAACACCATATATTTT.

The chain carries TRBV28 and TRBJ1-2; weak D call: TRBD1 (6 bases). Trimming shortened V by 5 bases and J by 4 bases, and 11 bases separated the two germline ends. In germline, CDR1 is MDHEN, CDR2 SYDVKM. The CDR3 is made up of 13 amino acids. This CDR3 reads CASSIQGFYGYTF. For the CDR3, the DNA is TGTGCCAGCAGTATACAGGGATTCTATGGCTACACCTTC.

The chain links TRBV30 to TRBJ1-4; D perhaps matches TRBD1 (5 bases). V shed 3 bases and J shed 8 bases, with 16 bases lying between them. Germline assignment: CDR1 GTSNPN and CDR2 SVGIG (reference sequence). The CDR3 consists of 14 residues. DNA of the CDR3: TGTGCCTGGAGCCGTGGGGGGAGCCACGAAAAACTGTTTTTT. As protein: CAWSRGGSHEKLFF.

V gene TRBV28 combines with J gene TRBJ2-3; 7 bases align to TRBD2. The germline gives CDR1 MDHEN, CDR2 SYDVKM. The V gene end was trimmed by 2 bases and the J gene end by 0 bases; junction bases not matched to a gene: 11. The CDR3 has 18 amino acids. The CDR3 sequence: CASSLEALGGGSTDTQYF. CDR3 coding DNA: TGTGCCAGCAGTTTAGAAGCCCTAGGCGGGGGAAGCACAGATACGCAGTATTTT.

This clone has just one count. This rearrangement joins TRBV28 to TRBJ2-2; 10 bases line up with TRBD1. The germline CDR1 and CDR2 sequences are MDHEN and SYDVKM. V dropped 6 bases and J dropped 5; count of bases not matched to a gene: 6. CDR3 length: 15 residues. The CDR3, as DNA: TGTGCCAGCAGCAGCGGACAGGGGGTGACCGGGGAGCTGTTTTTT. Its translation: CASSSGQGVTGELFF.

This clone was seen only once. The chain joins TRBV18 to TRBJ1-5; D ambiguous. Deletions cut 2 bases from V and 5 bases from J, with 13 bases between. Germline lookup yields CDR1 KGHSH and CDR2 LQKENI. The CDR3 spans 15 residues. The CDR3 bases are TGTGCCAGCTCACCAGCATACGGAATGGATCAGCCCCAGCATTTT. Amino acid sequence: CASSPAYGMDQPQHF.

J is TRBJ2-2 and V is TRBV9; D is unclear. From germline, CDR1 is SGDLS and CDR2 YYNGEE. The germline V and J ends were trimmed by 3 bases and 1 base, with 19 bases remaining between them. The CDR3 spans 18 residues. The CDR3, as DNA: TGTGCCAGCAGCGGGGGTTCCGCCTCCCTTAAGAACACCGGGGAGCTGTTTTTT. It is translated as CASSGGSASLKNTGELFF.

CDR3 protein: CASSLNFYEQYF. CDR3 DNA: TGTGCCAGCAGTTTAAACTTCTACGAGCAGTACTTC. The chain recombines TRBV28 with TRBJ2-7; D is unresolved. Trimming stripped 2 bases from V and 3 bases from J, with 5 bases between. The length of the CDR3 is 12 residues. Germline values: CDR1 MDHEN, CDR2 SYDVKM.

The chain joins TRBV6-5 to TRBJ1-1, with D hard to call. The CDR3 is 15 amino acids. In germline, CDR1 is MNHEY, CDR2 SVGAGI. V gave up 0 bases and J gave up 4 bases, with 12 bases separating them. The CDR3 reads CASSYSPTAGTEAFF. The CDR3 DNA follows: TGTGCCAGCAGTTACTCCCCGACTGCGGGCACTGAAGCTTTCTTT.

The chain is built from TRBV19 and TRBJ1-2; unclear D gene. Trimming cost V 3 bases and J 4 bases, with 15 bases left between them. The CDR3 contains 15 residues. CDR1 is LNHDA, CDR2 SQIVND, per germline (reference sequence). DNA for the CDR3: TGTGCCAGTAGTATCAGGTCAGGAGATGGCTATGGCTACACCTTC. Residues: CASSIRSGDGYGYTF.

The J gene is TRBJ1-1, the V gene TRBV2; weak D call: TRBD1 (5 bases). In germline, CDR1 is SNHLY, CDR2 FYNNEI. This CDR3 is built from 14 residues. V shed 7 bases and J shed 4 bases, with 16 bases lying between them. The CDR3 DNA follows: TGTGCCAGCAACCGGGACCCCCTGTTCACTGAAGCTTTCTTT. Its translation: CASNRDPLFTEAFF.

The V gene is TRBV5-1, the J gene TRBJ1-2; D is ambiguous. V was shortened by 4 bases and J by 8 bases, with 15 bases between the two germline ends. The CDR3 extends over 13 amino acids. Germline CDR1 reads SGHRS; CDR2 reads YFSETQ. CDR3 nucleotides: TGCGCCAGCAGCCTAGACGGCGGGCGAGGCTACACCTTC. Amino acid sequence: CASSLDGGRGYTF.

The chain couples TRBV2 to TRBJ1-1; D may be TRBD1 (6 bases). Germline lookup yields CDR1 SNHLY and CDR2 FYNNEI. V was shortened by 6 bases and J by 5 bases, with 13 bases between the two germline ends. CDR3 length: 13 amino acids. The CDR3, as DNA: TGTGCCAGCAGGGAACAGGGTTGGACTGAAGCTTTCTTT. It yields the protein CASREQGWTEAFF.

The DNA of the CDR3 is TGTGCCAGCTCACCGGGAACTGAAGCTTTCTTT. It encodes CASSPGTEAFF. The gene calls are TRBV18 and TRBJ1-1; D uncertain. V lost 3 bases and J 5 bases, leaving 4 bases between the germline ends. Germline V CDR1 and CDR2: KGHSH, LQKENI. This CDR3 has 11 residues.

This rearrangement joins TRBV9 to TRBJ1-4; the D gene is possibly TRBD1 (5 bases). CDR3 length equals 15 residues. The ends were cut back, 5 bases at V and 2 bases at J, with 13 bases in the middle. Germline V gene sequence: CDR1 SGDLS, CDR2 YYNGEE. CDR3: CASSRGDITNEKLFF. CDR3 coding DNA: TGTGCCAGCAGTCGGGGGGATATCACTAATGAAAAACTGTTTTTT.

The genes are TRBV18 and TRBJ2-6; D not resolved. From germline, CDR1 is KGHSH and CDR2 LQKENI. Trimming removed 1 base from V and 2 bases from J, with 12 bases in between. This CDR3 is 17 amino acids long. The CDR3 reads CASSPLNPRAGANVLTF. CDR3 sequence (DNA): TGTGCCAGCTCACCACTTAACCCAAGGGCTGGGGCCAACGTCCTGACTTTC.

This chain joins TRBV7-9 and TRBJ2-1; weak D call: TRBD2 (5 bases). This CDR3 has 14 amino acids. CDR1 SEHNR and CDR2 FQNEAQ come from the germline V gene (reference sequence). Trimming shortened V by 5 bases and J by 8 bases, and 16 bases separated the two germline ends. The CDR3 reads CASSPREGRDEQFF. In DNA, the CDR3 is TGTGCCAGCAGCCCCCGGGAAGGTAGGGATGAGCAGTTCTTC.

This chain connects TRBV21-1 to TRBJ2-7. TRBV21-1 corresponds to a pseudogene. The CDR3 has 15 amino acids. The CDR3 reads CASSKPRAPNYEQYF. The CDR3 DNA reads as TGTGCCAGCAGCAAACCTAGGGCCCCTAATTACGAGCAGTACTTC.

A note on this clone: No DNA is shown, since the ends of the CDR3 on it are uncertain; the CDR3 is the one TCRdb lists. The CDR3 sequence is CASSFVGTGNLDF. The J gene is TRBJ2-7, the V gene TRBV7-2; the table names TRBD1, a call not compared with the DNA. The length of the CDR3 is 13 amino acids, counting both ends. Germline values: CDR1 SGHTA, CDR2 FQGNSA.

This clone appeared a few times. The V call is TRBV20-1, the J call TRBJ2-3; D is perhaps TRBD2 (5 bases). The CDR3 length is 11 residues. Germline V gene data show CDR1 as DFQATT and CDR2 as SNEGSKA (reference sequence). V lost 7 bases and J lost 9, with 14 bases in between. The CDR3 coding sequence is TGCAGTGAAACGTTAGGCGGGACGCAGTATTTT. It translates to CSETLGGTQYF.

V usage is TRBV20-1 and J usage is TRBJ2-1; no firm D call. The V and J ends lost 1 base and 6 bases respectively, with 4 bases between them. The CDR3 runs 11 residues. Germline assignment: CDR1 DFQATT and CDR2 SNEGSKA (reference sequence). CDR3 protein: CSARVPNEQFF. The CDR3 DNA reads TGCAGTGCTAGAGTCCCCAATGAGCAGTTCTTC.

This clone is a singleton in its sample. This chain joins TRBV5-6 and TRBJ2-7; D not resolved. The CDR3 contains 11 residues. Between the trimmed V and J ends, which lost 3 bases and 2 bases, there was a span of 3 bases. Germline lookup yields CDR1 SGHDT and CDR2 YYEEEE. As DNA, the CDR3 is TGTGCCAGCAGCTCTACCTACGAGCAGTACTTC. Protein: CASSSTYEQYF.